This TCR beta chain was captured by sequencing in a study of breast tumors, draining lymph nodes, adjacent tissues. Overall study findings and caveats: Tumor and nontumor repertoires were significantly more similar in luminal-like than in basal-like breast cancer. The data were judged consistent with most tumor T cells coming from lymph node and expanding in tumor. That most tumor T cells come from lymph nodes remained unproven. Tumor TCR diversity was below lymph nodes but above nontumor tissue.

Ten or more counts support this clonotype. Its antigen remains unidentified. Germline-derived CDR1 and CDR2 are SGHTS and YDEGEE. Trimming at V came to 4 bases and at J to 0 bases, leaving 10 bases not matched to a gene. CDR3 size: 18 residues. Axillary draining lymph nodes of breast cancer patients supplied the node samples. TCRdb itself ran the multiplex PCR reads through MiXCR, one entry per CDR3 protein. Here the sample spans more than 80,000 distinct CDR3 sequences, around 30% being singletons. This TCR was recovered from a female donor with breast cancer. Some clones in this sample may be carry-over from other donors' samples. Sample: axillary lymph node tissue. The V and J genes are TRBV5-8 and TRBJ2-6; TRBD1 agrees at 7 bases. The CDR3 here is CASSHRTGLSSGANVLTF. CDR3 DNA: TGTGCCAGCAGCCACAGGACAGGTCTTTCCTCTGGGGCCAACGTCCTGACTTTC.